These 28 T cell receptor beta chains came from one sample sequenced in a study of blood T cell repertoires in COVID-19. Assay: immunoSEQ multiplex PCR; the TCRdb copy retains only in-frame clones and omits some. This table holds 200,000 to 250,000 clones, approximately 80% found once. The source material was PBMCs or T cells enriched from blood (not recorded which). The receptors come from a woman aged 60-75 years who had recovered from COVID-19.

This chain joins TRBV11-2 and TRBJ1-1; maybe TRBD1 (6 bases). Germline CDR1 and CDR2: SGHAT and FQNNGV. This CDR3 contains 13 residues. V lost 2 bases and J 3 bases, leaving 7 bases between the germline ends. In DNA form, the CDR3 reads TGTGCCAGCAGCTTACACAGGGACACTGAAGCTTTCTTT. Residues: CASSLHRDTEAFF. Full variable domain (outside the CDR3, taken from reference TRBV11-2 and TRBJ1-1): EAGVAQSPRYKIIEKRQSVAFWCNPISGHATLYWYQQILGQGPKLLIQFQNNGVVDDSQLPKDRFSAERLKGVDSTLKIQPAKLEDSAVYLCASSLHRDTEAFFGQGTRLTVV.

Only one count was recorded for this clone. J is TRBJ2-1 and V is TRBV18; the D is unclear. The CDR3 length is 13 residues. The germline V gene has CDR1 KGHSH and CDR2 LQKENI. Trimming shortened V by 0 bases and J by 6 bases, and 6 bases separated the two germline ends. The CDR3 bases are TGTGCCAGCTCACCACCTGTTCGCAATGAGCAGTTCTTC. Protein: CASSPPVRNEQFF.

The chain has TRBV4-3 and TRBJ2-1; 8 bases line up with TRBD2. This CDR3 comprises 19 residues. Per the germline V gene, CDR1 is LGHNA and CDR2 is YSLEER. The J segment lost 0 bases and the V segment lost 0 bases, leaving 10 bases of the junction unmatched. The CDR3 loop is CASSQDPQRGLSSYNEQFF. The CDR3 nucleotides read TGCGCCAGCAGCCAAGACCCGCAGCGGGGGTTAAGCTCCTACAATGAGCAGTTCTTC.

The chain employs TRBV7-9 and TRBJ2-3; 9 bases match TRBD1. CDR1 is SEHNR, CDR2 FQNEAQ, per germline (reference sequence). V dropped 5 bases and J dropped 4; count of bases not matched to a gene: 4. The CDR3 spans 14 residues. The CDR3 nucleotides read TGTGCCAGCAGCCTCGGGACAGGGCCAGATACGCAGTATTTT. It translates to CASSLGTGPDTQYF.

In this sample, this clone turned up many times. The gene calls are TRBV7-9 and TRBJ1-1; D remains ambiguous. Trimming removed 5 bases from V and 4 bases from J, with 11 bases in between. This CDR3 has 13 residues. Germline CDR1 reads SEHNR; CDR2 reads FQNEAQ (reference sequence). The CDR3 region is CASSLPPGTEAFF. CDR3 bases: TGTGCCAGCAGCCTCCCCCCGGGCACTGAAGCTTTCTTT.

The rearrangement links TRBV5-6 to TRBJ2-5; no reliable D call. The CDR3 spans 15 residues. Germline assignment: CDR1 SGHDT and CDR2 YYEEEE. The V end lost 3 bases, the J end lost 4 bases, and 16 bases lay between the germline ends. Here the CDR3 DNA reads TGTGCCAGCAGCTCCGTAAGTAGTCGAGGAGAGACCCAGTACTTC. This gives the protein CASSSVSSRGETQYF.

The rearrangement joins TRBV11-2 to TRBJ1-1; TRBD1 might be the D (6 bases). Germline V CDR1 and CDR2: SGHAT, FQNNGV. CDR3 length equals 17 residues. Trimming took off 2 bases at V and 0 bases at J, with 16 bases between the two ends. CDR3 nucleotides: TGTGCCAGCAGCTTAATGCAGGGGATGGGGATGAACACTGAAGCTTTCTTT. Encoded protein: CASSLMQGMGMNTEAFF.

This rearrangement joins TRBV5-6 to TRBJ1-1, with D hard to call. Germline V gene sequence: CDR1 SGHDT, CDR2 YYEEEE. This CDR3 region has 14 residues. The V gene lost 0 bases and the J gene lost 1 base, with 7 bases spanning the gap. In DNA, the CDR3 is TGTGCCAGCAGCTTGGGACTGACGAACACTGAAGCTTTCTTT. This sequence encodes CASSLGLTNTEAFF.

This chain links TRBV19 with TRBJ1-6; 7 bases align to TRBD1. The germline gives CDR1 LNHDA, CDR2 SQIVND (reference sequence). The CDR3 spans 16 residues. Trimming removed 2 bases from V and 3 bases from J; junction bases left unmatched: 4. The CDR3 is CASSISGTDYNSPLHF. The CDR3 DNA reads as TGTGCCAGTAGTATATCCGGGACAGACTATAATTCACCCCTCCACTTT.

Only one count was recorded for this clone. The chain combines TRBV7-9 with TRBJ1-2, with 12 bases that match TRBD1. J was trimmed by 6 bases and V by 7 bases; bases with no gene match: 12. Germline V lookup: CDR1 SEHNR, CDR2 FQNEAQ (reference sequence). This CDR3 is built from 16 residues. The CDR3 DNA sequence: TGTGCCAGCACCCGAGAGGGGGGACAGGGGGCTAATGGCTACACCTTC. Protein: CASTREGGQGANGYTF.

The CDR3 sequence is CASSLTDRVTEAFF. The CDR3 DNA is TGTGCCAGCAGCTTAACGGACAGGGTAACTGAAGCTTTCTTT. The rearrangement uses TRBV7-9 and TRBJ1-1, with TRBD1 matching over 8 bases. The V gene end was trimmed by 2 bases and the J gene end by 5 bases; junction bases not matched to a gene: 4. Germline CDR1 SEHNR, CDR2 FQNEAQ (reference sequence). The CDR3 extends over 14 amino acids.

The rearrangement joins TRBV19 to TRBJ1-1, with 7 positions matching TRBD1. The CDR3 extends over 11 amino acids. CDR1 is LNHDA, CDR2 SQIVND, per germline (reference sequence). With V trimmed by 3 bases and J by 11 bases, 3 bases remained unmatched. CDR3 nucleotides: TGTGCCAGTAGTATCGACAGGGTCGCTTTCTTT. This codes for CASSIDRVAFF.

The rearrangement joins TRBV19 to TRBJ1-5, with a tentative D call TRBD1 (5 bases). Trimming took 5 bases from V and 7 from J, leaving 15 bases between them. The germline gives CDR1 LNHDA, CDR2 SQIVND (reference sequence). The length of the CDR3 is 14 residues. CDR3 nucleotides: TGTGCCAGTAGTCGGGACTGGGGTCTCCAGCCCCAGCATTTT. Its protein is CASSRDWGLQPQHF.

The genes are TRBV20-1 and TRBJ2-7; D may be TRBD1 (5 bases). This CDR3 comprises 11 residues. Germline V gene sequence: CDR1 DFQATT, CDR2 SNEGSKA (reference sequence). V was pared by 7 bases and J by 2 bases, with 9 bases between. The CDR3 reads CSVTGTYEQYF. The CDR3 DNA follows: TGCAGTGTCACAGGTACCTACGAGCAGTACTTC.

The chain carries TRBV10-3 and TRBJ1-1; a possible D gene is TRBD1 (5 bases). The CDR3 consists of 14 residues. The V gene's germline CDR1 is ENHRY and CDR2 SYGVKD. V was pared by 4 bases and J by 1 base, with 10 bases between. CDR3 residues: CAISATATNTEAFF. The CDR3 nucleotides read TGTGCCATCAGTGCGACAGCCACGAACACTGAAGCTTTCTTT.

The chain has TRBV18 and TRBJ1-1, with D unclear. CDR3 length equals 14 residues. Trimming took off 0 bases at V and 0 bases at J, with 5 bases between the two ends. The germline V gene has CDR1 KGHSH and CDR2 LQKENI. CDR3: CASSPPAMNTEAFF. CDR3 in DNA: TGTGCCAGCTCACCACCAGCCATGAACACTGAAGCTTTCTTT.

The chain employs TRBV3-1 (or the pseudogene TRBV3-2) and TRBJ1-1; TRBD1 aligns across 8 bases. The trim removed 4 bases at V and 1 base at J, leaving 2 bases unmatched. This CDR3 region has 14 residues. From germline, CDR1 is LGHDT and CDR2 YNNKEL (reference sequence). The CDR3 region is CASSRGTGNTEAFF. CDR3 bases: TGTGCCAGCAGCCGCGGGACAGGGAACACTGAAGCTTTCTTT.

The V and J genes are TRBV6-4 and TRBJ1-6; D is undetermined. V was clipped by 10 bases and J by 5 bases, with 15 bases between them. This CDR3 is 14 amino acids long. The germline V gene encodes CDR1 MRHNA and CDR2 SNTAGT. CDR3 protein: CAIAVGSDNSPLHF. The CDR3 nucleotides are TGTGCCATTGCCGTTGGCAGTGATAATTCACCCCTCCACTTT.

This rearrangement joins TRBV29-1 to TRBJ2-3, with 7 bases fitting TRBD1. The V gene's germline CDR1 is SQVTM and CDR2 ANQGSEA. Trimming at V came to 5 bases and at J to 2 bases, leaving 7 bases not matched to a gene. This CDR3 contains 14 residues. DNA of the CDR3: TGCAGCGTTAACGTACAGGGGTCCACAGATACGCAGTATTTT. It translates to CSVNVQGSTDTQYF.

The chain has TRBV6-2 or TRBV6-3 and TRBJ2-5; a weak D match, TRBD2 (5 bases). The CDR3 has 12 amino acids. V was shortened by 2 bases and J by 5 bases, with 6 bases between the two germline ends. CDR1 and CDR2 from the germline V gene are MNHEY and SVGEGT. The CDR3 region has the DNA TGTGCCAGCAGTTACGAGGGCGAGACCCAGTACTTC. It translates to CASSYEGETQYF.

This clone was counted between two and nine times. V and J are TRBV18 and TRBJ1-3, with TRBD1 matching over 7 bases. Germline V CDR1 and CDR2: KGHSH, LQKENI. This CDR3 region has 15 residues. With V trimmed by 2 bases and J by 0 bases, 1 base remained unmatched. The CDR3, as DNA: TGTGCCAGCTCACCAAGACAGGGCTCTGGAAACACCATATATTTT. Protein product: CASSPRQGSGNTIYF.

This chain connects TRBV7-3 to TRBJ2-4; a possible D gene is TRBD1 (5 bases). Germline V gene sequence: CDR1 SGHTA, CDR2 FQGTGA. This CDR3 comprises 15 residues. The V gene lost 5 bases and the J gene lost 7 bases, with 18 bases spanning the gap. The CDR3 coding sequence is TGTGCCAGCAGCGCCACACCGGACACGAACAACATTCAGTACTTC. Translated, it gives CASSATPDTNNIQYF.

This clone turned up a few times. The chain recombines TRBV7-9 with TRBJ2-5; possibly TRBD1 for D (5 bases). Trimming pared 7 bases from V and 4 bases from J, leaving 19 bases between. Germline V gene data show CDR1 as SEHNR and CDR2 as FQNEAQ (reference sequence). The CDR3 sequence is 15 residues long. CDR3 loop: CASTMGSGLSETQYF. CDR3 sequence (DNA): TGTGCCAGCACCATGGGCTCAGGGCTGTCAGAGACCCAGTACTTC.

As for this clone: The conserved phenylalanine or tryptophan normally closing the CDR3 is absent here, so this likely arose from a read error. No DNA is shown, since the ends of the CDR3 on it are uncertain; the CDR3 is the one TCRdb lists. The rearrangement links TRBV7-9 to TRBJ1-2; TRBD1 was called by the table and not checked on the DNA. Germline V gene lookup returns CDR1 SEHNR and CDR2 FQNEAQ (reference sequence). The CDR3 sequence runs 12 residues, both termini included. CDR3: CASSGRDRANGG.

CDR3 in amino acids: CATSDPNRGADTQYF. The CDR3 DNA reads TGTGCCACCAGTGACCCCAACAGGGGAGCAGATACGCAGTATTTT. The chain recombines TRBV24-1 with TRBJ2-3, with 7 bases that match TRBD1. CDR3 size: 15 residues. With V trimmed by 4 bases and J by 4 bases, 7 bases remained unmatched. Germline loops: CDR1 KGHDR, CDR2 SFDVKD.

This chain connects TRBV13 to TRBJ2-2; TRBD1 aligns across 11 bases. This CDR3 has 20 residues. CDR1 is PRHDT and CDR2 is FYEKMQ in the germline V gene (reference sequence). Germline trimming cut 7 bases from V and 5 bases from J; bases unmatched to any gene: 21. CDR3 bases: TGTGCCAGCACCCCTCTTGGACAGGGGGCGCAAGACTGGAATACCGGGGAGCTGTTTTTT. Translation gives CASTPLGQGAQDWNTGELFF.

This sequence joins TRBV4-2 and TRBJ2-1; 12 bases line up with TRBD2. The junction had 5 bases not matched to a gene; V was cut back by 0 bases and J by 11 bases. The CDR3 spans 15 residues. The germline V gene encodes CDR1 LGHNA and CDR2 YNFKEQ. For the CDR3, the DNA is TGTGCCAGCAGCCAAGATCGAGGACTAGCGGGACAGCAGTTCTTC. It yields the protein CASSQDRGLAGQQFF.

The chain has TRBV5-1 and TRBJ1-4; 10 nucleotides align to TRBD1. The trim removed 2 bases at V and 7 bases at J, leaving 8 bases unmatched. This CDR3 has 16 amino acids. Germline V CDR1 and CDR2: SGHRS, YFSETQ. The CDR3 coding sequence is TGCGCCAGCAGCTTCGGGACAGGGGTACGGGGTGAAAAACTGTTTTTT. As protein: CASSFGTGVRGEKLFF.